This T cell receptor (beta chain) was recorded in a study of T cells in Graves' hyperthyroidism and ophthalmopathy. Study-level information: Before treatment of any kind, peripheral blood was taken at initial diagnosis. Study-wide points: Stable hyperthyroidism was told apart from ophthalmopathy by a model built on 13 V-J features. Ophthalmopathy got predicted by the model a median 6.5 months before its onset.

Template material for amplifying TCR beta CDR3 regions consisted of RNA transcripts. When the TCR CDR3 underwent first-round RT-PCR, the HTBI primer set was used. MiXCR was run by TCRdb on the multiplex PCR reads, yielding one entry per CDR3 protein. The profile shows about 500,000 distinct CDR3 sequences, roughly a sixth of them singletons. The germline V gene encodes CDR1 SGHAT and CDR2 FQNNGV. The CDR3 consists of 17 residues. V was clipped by 1 base and J by 9 bases; unmatched bases: 13. This clonotype occurred many times. The target antigen is unknown. The TCR comes from a woman between 18 and 29 years old with Graves' ophthalmopathy. The V call is TRBV11-2, the J call TRBJ2-1; 9 bases are shared with TRBD2. The sample consisted of blood. The CDR3 nucleotides read TGTGCCAGCAGCTTAGTAGCGGGACTAGCCCGGGGGAGTGAGCAGTTCTTC. Residues: CASSLVAGLARGSEQFF.